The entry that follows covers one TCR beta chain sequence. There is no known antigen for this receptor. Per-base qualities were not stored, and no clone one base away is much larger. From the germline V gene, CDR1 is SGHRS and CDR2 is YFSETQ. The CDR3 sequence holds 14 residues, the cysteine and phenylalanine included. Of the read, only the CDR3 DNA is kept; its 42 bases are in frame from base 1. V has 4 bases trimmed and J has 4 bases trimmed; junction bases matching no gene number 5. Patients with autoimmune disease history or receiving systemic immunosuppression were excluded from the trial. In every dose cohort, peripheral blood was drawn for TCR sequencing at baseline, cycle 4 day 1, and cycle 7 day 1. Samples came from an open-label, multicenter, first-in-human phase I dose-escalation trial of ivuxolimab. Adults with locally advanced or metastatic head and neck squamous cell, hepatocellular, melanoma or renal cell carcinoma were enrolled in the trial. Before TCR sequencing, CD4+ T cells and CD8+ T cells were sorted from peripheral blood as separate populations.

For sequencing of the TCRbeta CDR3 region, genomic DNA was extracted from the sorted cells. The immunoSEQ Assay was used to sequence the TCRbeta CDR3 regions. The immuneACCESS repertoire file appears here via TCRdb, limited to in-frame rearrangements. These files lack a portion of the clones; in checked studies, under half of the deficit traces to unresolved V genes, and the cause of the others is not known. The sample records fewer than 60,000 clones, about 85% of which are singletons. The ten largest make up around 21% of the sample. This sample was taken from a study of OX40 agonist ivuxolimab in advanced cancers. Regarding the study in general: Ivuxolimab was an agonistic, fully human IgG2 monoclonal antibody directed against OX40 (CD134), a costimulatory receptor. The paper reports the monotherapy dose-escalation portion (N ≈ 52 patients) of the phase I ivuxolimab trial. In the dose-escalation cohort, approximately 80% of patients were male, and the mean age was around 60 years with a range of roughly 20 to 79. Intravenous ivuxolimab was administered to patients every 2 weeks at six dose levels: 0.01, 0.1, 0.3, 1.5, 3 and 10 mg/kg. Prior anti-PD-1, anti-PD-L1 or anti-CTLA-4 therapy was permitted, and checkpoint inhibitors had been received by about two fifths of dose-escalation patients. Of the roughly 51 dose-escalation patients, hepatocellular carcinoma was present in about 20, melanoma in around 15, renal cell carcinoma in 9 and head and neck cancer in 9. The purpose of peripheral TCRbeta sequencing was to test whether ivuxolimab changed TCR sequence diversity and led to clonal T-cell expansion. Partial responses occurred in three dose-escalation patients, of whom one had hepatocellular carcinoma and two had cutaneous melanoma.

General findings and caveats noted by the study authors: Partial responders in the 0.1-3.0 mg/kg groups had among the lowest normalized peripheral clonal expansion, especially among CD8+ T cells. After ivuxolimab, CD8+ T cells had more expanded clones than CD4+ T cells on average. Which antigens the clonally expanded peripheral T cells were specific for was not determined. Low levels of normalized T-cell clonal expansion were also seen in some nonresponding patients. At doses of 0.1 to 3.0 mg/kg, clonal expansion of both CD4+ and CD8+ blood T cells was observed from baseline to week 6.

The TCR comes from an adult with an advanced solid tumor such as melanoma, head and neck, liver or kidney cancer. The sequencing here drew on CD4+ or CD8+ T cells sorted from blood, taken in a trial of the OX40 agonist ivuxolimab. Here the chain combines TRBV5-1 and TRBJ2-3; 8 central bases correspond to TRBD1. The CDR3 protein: CASSTGQGADTQYF. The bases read TGCGCCAGCAGCACAGGACAGGGTGCAGATACGCAGTATTTT.